This T cell receptor (beta chain) is from a study of graft-versus-host responses after intestinal transplantation. This table comes from immunoSEQ multiplex PCR, and its TCRdb copy is limited to in-frame clones, with some not included. The sample records around 100,000 clones, about 90% being singletons. This clone has only a few counts. The target antigen is unknown. The germline gives CDR1 SEHNR, CDR2 FQNEAQ (reference sequence). Trimming removed 2 bases at V and 0 bases at J, with 10 bases between. CDR3 length: 15 residues. Study-wide points: Some GvH clones appeared in ileal mucosa or blood before recipient bone marrow.

This receptor was taken from a human donor who was the organ donor for an intestinal transplant. The chain recombines TRBV7-9 with TRBJ1-1, with D perhaps TRBD1 (5 bases). Sequences were derived from unstimulated CD4+ T cells sorted from spleen or lymph node cells, sampled before transplant. The CDR3 here is CASSLKGLVNTEAFF. The CDR3 nucleotides read TGTGCCAGCAGCTTAAAGGGACTGGTGAACACTGAAGCTTTCTTT.